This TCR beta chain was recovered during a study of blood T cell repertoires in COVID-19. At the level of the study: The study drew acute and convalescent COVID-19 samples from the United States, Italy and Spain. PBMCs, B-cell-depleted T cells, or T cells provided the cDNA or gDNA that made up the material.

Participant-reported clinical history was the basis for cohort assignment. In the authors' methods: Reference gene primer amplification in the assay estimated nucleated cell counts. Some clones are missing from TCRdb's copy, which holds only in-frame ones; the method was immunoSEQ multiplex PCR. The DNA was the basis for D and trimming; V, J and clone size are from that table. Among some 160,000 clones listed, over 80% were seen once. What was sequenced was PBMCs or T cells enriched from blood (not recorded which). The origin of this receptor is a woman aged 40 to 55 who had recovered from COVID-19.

The CDR3 region is CASERQGNTGELFF. In DNA form, the CDR3 reads TGTGCCTCCGAGAGACAGGGGAACACCGGGGAGCTGTTTTTT. This chain connects TRBV19 to TRBJ2-2; 7 nucleotides align to TRBD1. The V segment lost 11 bases and the J segment 1 base; nucleotides outside the gene matches: 7. This CDR3 spans 14 amino acids. The germline V gene has CDR1 LNHDA and CDR2 SQIVND (reference sequence).